This T cell receptor (beta chain) emerged from a study of OX40 agonist ivuxolimab in advanced cancers. TCRdb's table, derived via immunoSEQ multiplex PCR, lists solely in-frame clones and lacks some. The sample includes around 67,000 clones, about 85% of them seen just once. This CDR3 contains 14 residues. Germline CDR1 MNHEY, CDR2 SMNVEV (reference sequence). Trimming took 8 bases from V and 0 from J, leaving 11 bases between them. This clonotype was sampled from an adult with an advanced solid tumor such as melanoma, head and neck, liver or kidney cancer. The rearrangement joins TRBV27 to TRBJ2-1; D possibly corresponds to TRBD2 (6 bases). Source: CD4+ or CD8+ T cells sorted from blood, taken in a trial of the OX40 agonist ivuxolimab. The CDR3 DNA is TGTGCCAGCTGGGACTTCCGCTCCTACAATGAGCAGTTCTTC. Protein: CASWDFRSYNEQFF.